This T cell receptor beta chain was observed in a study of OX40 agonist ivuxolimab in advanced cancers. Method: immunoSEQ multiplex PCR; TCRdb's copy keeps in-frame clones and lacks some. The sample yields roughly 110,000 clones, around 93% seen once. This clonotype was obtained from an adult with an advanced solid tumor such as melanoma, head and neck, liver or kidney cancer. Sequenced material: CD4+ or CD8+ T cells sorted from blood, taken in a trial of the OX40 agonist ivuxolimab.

CDR3 sequence (DNA): TGTGCCAGCAGCTTAGGCGGGACAGGGAGAAACACCATATATTTT. Residues: CASSLGGTGRNTIYF. The rearrangement uses TRBV13 and TRBJ1-3; 9 bases are a match to TRBD1. Trimming removed 0 bases from V and 5 bases from J; junction bases left unmatched: 2. CDR1 PRHDT and CDR2 FYEKMQ come from the germline V gene (reference sequence). The length of the CDR3 is 15 residues.